The source of this TCR beta chain is a study of shared clonotypes between healthy human individuals. Study-wide results and caveats: An anticipated effect of sequencing depth on clonotype sharing among donors was recognized.

Assay used: immunoSEQ multiplex PCR; TCRdb lists only in-frame clones, some missing. This sample has some 2,100,000 clones, with 85% to 95% found just once. The V end was cut by 0 bases, the J end by 5 bases, with 7 bases between. From germline, CDR1 is LGHNA and CDR2 YSLEER. The CDR3 loop spans 14 amino acids. CD45RO-negative, CCR7-positively selected cells formed the naive CD8 fraction, excluding terminally differentiated effector memory CD45RA+ cells. Details on this clone: Its antigen remains unknown.

This clonotype originated in a man aged 18 to 29 in good health. Some clones in this sample may be carry-over from other donors' samples. Sequenced input: naive CD8+ T cells from PBMCs. The chain couples TRBV4-3 to TRBJ2-2; D unclear. The CDR3 coding sequence is TGCGCCAGCAGCCAAGAGACCGATACCGGGGAGCTGTTTTTT. It encodes CASSQETDTGELFF.